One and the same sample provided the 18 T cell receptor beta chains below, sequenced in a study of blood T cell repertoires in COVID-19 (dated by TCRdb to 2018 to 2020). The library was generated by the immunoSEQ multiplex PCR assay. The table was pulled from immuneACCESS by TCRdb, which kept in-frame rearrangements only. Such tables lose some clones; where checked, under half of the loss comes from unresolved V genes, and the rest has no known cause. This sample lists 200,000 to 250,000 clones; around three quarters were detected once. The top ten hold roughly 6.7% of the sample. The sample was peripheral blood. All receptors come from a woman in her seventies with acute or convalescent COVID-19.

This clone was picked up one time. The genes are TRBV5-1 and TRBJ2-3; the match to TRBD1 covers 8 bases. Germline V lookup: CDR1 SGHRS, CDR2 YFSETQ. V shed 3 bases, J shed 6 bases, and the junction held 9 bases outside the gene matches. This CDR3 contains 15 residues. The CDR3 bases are TGCGCCAGCAGCTCCGGACAGGGCGTCATCGATACGCAGTATTTT. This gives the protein CASSSGQGVIDTQYF.

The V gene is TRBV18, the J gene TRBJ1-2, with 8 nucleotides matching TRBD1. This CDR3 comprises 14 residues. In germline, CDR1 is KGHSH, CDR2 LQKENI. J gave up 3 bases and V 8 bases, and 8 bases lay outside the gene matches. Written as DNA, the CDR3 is TGTGCCAGCACACAGGGGGAATATTACTATGGCTACACCTTC. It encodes CASTQGEYYYGYTF.

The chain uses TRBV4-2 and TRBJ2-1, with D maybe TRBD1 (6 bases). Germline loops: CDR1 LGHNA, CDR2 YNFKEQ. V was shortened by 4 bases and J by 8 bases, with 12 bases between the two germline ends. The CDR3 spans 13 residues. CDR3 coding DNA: TGTGCCAGCAGCCGACGACAGGCGGATGAGCAGTTCTTC. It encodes CASSRRQADEQFF.

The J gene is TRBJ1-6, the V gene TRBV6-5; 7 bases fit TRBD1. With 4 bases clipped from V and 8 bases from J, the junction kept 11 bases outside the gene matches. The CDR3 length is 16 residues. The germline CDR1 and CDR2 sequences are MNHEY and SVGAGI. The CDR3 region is CASSWVQTGRDSPLHF. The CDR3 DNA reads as TGTGCCAGCAGTTGGGTTCAGACAGGGAGAGATTCACCCCTCCACTTT.

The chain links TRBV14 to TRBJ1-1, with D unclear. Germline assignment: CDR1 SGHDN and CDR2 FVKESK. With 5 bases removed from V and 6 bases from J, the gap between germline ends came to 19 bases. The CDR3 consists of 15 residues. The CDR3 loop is CASSRVGRVSAEAFF. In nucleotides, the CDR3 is TGTGCCAGCAGCAGAGTAGGCCGGGTTTCCGCTGAAGCTTTCTTT.

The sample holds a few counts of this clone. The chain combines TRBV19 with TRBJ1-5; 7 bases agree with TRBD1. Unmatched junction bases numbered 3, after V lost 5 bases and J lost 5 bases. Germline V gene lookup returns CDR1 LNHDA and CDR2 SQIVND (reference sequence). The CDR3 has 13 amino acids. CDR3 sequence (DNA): TGTGCCAGTAGTTGGGACAGAGATCAGCCCCAGCATTTT. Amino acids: CASSWDRDQPQHF.

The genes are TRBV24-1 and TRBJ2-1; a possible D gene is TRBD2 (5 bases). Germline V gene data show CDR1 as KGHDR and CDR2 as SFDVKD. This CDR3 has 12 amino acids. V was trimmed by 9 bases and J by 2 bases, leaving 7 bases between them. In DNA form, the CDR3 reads TGTGCCACCGCCGGGGCCTACAATGAGCAGTTCTTC. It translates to CATAGAYNEQFF.

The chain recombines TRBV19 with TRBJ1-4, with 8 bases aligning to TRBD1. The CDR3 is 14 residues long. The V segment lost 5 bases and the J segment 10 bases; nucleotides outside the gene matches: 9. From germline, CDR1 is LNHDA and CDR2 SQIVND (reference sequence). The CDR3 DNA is TGTGCCAGTAGTGACCGGGACAGGTGGGGAAAACTGTTTTTT. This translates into CASSDRDRWGKLFF. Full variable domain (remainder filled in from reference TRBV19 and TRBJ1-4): DGGITQSPKYLFRKEGQNVTLSCEQNLNHDAMYWYRQDPGQGLRLIYYSQIVNDFQKGDIAEGYSVSREKKESFPLTVTSAQKNPTAFYLCASSDRDRWGKLFFGSGTQLSVL.

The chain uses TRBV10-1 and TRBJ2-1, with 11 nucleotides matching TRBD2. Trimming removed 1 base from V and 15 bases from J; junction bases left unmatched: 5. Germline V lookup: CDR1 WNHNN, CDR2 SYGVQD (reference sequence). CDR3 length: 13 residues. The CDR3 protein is CASSEFSGGVRFF. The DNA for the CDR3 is TGCGCCAGCAGTGAGTTTAGCGGGGGGGTACGGTTCTTC.

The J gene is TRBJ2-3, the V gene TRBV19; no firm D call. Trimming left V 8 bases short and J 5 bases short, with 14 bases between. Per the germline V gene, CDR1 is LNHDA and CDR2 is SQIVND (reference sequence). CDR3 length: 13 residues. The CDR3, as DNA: TGTGCCAGTCGGTCTAGTCAACAAGATACGCAGTATTTT. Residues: CASRSSQQDTQYF.

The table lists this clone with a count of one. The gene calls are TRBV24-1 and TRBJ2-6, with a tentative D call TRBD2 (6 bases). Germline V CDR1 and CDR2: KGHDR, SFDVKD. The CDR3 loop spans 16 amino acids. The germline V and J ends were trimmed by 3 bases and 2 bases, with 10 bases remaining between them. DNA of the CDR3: TGTGCCACCAGTGATGCCGGGACTGCTGGGGCCAACGTCCTGACTTTC. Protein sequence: CATSDAGTAGANVLTF.

CDR3 loop: CASSPLGRGIDTQYF. The CDR3 coding sequence is TGCGCCAGCAGCCCTCTGGGACGCGGGATAGATACGCAGTATTTT. J is TRBJ2-3 and V is TRBV4-1; D may be TRBD2 (6 bases). The CDR3 is made up of 15 amino acids. The germline V and J ends were trimmed by 4 bases and 5 bases, with 16 bases remaining between them. Germline V gene sequence: CDR1 MGHRA, CDR2 YSYEKL.

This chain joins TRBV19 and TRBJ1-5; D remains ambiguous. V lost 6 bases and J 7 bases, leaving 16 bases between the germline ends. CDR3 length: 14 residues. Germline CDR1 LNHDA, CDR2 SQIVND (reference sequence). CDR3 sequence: CASRRQAAGQPQHF. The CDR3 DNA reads TGTGCCAGTAGAAGGCAGGCGGCGGGCCAGCCCCAGCATTTT.

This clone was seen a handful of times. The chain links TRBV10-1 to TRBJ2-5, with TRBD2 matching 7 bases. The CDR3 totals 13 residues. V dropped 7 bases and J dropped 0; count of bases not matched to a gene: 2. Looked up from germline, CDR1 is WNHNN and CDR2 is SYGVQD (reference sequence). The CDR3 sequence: CASMGGDQETQYF. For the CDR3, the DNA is TGCGCCAGCATGGGGGGGGACCAAGAGACCCAGTACTTC.

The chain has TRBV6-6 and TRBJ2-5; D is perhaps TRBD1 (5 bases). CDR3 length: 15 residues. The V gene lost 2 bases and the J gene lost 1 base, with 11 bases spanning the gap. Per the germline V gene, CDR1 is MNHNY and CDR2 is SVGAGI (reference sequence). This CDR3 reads CASSYPTGVQETQYF. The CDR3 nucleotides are TGTGCCAGCAGTTACCCAACAGGCGTCCAAGAGACCCAGTACTTC.

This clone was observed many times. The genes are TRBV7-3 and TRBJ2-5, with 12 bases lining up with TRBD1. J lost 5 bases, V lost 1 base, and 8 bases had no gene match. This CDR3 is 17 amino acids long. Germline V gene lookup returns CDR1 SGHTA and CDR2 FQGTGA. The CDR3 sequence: CASSLKRGQGAEETQYF. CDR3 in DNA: TGTGCCAGCAGCTTAAAGAGGGGACAGGGGGCGGAGGAGACCCAGTACTTC. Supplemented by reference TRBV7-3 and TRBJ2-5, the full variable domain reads GAGVSQTPSNKVTEKGKYVELRCDPISGHTALYWYRQSLGQGPEFLIYFQGTGAADDSGLPNDRFFAVRPEGSVSTLKIQRTERGDSAVYLCASSLKRGQGAEETQYFGPGTRLLVL.

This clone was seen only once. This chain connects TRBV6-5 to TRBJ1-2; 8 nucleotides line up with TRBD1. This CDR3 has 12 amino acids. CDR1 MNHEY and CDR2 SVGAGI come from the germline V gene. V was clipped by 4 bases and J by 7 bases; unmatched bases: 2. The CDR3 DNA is TGTGCCAGCAGTTTTACAGGGGGTGGCTACACCTTC. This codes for CASSFTGGGYTF.

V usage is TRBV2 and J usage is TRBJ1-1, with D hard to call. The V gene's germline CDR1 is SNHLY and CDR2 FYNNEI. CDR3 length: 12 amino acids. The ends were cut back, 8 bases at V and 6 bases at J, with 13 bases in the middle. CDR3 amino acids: CASLVEYPEAFF. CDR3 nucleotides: TGTGCCAGCTTGGTGGAGTACCCTGAAGCTTTCTTT.